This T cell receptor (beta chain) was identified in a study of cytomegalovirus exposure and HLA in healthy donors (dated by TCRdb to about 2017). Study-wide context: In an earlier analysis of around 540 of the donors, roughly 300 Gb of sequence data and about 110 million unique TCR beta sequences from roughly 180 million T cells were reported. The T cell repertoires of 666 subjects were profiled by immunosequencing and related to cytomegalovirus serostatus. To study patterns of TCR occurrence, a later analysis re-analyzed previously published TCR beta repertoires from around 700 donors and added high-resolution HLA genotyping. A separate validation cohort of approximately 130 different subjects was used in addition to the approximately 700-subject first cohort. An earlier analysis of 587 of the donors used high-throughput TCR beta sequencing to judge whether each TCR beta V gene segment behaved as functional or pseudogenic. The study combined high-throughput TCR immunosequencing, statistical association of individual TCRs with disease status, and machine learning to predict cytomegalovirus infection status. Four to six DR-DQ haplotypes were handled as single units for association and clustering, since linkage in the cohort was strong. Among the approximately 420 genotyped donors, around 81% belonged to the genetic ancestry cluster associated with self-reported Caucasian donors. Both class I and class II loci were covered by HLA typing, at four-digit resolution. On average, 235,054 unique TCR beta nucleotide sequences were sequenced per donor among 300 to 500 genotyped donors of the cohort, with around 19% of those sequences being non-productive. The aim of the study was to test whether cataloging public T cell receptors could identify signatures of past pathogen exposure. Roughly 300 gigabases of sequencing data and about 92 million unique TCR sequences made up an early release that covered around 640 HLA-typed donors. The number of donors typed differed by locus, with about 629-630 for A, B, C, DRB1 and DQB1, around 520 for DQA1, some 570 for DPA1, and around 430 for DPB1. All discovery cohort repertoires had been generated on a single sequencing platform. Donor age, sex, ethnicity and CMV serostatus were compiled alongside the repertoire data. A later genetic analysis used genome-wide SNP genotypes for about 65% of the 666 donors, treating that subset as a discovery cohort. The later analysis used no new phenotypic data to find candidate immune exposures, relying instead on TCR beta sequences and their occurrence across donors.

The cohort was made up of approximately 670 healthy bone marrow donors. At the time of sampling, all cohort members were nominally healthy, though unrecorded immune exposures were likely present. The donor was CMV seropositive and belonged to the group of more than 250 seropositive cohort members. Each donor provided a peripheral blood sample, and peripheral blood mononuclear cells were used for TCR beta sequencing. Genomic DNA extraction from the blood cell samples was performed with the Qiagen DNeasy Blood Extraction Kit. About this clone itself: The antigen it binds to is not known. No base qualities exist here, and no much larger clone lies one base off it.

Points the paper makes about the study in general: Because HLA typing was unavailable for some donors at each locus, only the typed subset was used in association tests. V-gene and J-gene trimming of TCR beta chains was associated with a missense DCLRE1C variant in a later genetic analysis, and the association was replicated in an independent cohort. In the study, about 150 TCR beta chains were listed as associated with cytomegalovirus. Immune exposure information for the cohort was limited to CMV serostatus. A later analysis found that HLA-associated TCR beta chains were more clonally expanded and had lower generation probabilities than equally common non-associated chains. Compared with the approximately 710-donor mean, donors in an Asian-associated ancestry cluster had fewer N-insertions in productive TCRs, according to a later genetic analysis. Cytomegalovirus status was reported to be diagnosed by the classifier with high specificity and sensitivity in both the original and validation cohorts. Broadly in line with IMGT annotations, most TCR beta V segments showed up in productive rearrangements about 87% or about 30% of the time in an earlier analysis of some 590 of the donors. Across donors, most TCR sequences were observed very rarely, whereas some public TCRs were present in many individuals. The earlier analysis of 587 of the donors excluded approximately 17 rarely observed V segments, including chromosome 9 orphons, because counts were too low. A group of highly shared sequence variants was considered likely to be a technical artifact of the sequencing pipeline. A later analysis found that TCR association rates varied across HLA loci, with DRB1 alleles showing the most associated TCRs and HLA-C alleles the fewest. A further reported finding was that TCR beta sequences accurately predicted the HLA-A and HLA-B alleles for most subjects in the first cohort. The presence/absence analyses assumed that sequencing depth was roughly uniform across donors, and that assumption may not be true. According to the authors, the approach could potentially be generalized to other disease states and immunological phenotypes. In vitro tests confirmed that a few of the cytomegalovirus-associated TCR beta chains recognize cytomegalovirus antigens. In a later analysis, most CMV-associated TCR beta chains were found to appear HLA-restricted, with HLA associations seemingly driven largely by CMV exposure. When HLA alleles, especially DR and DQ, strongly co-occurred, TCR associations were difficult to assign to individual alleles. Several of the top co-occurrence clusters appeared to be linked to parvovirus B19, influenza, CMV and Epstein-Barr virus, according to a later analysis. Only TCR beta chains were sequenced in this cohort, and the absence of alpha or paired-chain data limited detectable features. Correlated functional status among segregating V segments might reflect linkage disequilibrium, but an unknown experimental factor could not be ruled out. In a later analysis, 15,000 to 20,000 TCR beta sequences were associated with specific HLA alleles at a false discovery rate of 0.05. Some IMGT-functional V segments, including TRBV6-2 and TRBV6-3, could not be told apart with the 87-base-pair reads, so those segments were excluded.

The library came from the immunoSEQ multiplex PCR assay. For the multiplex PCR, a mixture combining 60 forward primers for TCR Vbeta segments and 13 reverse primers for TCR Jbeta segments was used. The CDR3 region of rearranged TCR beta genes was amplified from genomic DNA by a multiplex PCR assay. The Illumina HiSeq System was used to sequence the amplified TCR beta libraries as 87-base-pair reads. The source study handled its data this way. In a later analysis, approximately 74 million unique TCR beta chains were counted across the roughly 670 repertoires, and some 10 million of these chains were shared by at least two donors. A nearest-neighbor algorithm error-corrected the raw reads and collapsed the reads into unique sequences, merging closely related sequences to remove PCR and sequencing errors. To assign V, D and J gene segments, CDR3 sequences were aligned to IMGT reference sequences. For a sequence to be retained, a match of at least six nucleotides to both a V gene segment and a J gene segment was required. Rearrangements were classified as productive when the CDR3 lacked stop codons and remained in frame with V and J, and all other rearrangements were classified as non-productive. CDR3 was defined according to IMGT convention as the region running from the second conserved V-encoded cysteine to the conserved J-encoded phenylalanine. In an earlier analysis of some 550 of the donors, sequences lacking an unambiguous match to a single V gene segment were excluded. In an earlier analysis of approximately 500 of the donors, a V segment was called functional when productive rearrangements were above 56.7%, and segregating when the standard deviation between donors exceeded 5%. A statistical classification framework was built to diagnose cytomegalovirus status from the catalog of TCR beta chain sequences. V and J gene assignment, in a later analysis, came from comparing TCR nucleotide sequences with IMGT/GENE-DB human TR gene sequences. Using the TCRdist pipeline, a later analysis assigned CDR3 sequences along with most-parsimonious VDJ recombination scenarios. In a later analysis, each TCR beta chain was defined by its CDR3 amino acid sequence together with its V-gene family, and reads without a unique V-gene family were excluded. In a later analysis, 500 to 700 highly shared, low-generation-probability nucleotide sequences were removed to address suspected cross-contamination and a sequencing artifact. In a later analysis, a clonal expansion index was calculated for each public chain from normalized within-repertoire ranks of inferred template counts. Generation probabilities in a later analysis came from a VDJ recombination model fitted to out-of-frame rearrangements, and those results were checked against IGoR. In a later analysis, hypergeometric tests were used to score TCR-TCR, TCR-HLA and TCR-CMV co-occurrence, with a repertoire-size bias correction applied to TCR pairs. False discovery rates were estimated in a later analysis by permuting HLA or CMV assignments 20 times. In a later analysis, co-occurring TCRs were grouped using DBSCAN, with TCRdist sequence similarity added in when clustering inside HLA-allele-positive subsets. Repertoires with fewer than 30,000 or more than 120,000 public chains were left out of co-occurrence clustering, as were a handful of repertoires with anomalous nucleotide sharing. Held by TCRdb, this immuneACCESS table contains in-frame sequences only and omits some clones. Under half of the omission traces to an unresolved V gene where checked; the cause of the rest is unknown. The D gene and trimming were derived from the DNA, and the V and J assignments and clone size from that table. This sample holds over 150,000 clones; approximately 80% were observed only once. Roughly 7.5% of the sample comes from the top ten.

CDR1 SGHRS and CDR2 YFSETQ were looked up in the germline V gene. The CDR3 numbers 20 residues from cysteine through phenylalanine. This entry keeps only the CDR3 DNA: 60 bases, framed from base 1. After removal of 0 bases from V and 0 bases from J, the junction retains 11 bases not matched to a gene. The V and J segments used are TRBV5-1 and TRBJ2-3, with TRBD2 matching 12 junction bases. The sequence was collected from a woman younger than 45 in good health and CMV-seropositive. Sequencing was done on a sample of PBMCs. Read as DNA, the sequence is TGCGCCAGCAGCTTGGGCGGCCTAGCGGGGGGGACCTCTAGCACAGATACGCAGTATTTT. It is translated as CASSLGGLAGGTSSTDTQYF.